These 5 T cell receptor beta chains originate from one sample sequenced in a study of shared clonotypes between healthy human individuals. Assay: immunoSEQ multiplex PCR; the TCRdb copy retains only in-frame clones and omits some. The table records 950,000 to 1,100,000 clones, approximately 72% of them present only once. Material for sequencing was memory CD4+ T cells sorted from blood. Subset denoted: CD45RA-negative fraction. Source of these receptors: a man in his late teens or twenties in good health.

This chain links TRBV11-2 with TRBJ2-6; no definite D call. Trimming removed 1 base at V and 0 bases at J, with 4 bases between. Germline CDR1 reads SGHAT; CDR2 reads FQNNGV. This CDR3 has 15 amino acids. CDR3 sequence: CASSLGISGANVLTF. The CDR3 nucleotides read TGTGCCAGCAGCTTAGGCATCTCTGGGGCCAACGTCCTGACTTTC.

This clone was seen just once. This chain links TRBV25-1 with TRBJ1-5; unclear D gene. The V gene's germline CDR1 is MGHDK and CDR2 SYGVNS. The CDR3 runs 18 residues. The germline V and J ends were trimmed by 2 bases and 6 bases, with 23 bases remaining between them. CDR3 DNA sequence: TGTGCCAGCAGTGAAATCACGATCTGCTGGGTCTACCTTCAGCCCCAGCATTTT. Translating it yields CASSEITICWVYLQPQHF.

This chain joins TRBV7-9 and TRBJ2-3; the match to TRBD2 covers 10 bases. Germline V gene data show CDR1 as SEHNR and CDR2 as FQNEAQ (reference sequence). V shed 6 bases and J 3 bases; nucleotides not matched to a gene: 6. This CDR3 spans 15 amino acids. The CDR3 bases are TGTGCCAGCAGGCAGCTAGCGGGAGTTACAGATACGCAGTATTTT. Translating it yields CASRQLAGVTDTQYF.

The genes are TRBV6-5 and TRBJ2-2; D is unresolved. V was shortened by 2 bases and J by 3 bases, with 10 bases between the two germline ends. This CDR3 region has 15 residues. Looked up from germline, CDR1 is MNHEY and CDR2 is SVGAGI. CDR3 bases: TGTGCCAGCAGTTACCGCGACGGCGACACCGGGGAGCTGTTTTTT. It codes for CASSYRDGDTGELFF.

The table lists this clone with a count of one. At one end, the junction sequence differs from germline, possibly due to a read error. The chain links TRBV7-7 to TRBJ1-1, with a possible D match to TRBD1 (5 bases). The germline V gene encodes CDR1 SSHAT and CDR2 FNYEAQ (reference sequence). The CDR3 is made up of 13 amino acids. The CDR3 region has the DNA TGTGCTAGCAGCATGACAGAGAACACTGAAGCTTTCTTT. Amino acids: CASSMTENTEAFF.